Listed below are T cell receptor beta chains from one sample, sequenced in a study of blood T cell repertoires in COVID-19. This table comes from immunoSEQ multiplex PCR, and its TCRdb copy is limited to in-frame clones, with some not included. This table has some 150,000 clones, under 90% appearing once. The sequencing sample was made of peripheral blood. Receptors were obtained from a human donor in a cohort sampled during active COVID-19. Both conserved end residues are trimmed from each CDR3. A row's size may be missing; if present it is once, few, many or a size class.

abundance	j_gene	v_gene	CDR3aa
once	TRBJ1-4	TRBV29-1	SAGSDSGDEKLF
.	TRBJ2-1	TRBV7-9	ASLLDRLNNEQF
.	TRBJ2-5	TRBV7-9	ATQKTASGQETQY
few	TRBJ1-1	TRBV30	AWSATAGNTEAF
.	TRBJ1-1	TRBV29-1	SVRDRGQLGTEAF
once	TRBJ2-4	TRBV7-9	ASGPLAKNIQY
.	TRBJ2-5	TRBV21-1	ASKGAQGSQETQY
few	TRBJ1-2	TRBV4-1	ASSQDGIYGYT
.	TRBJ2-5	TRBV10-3	ATTRAGEGQETQY
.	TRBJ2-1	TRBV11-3	ASSLDFSSYNEQF
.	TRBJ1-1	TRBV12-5	ASGLARMNTEAF
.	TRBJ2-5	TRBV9	ASSERAGGVETQY
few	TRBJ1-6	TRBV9	ASSVRGSNSPLH
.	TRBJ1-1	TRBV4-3	ASSEDRDVRTEAF
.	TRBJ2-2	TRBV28	ASSPDRGNTGELF
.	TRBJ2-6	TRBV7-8	ASSLGRGLTLSGANVLT
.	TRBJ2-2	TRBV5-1	ASSFFERELF
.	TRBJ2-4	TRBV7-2	ASSPAAGVNIQY
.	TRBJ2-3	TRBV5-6	ASSPLKEKADTQY
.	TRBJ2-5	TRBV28	ASTVGQGEGETQY
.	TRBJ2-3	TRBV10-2	ASSDGQAGGYNTQY
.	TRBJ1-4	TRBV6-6	ASSLGQGGEKLF
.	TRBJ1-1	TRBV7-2	ASSLGVRMTTEAF
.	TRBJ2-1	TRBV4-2	ASSQDGLAGGKQF
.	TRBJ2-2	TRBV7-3	ASSQTGSGGELF
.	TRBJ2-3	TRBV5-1	ASSHGTSREADTQY
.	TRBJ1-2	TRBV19	ASSPDRDDYT
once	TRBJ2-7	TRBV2	ASSGDSYEQY
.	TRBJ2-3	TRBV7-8	ASSLVSDTQY
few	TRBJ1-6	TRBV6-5	ASRRTGSYNSPLH
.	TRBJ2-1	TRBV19	ASADGPGERDDEQF
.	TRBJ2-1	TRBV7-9	ASGAGGFNEQF
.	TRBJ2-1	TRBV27	ASSSGTGRNNEQF
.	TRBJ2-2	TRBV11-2	ASSLSITGELF
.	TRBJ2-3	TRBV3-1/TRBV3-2	ASSQDGTTDEQY
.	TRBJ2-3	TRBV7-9	ASSQLTGDTQY
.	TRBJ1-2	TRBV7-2	ASSSGQGGGYT
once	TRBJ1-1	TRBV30	AWSGPGRSTEAF
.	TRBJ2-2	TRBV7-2	ASSFDRGNTGELF
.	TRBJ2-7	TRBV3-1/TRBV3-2	ASSQGTGAYEQY
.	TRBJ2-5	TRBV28	ASSSRTSGIRAQETQY
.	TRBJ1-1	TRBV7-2	ASSTRQGRHTEAF
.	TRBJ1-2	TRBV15	ATSSNLGGRDYGYT
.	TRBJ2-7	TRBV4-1	ASSQGGDRRPYEQY
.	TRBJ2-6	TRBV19	ASSKGVAGANVLT
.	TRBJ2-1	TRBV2	ASSVGGGPYNEQF
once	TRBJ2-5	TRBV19	ASSMIGLGSSETQY
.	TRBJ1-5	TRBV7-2	ASSARRGVNQPQH